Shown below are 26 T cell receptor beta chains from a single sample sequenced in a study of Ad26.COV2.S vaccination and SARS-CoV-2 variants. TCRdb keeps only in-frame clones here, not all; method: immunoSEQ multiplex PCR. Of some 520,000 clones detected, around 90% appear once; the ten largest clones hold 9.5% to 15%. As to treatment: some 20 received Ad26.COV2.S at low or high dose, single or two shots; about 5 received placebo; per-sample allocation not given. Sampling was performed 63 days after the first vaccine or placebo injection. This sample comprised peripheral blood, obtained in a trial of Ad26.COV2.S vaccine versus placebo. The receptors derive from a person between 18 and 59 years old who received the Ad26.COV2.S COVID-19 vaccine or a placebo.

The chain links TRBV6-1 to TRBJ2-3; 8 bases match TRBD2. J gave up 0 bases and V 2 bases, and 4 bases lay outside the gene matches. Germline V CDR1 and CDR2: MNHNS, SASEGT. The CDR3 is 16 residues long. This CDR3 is CASSERGGGSTDTQYF. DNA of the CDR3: TGTGCCAGCAGTGAACGGGGGGGCGGGAGCACAGATACGCAGTATTTT.

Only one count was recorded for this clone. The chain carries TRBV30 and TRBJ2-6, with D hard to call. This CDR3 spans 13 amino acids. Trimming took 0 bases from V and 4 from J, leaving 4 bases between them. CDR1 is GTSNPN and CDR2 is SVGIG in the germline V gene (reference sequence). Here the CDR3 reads CAWSVGGANVLTF. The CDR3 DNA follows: TGTGCCTGGAGTGTAGGAGGGGCCAACGTCCTGACTTTC.

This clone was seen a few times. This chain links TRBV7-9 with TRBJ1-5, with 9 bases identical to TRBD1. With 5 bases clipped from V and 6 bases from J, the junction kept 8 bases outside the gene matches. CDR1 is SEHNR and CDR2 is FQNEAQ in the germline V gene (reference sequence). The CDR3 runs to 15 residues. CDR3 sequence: CASSAPGQGFQPQHF. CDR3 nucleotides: TGTGCCAGCAGCGCTCCGGGACAGGGTTTTCAGCCCCAGCATTTT.

The CDR3, as DNA: TGTGCCAGCAGTTTATGGGCAGGGGGTGAGCAGTTCTTC. It specifies CASSLWAGGEQFF. The chain joins TRBV27 to TRBJ2-1; 7 bases fit TRBD1. The CDR3 spans 13 residues. After removal of 1 base from V and 9 bases from J, the junction contained 3 bases not matched to a gene. CDR1 and CDR2 (germline): MNHEY, SMNVEV (reference sequence).

The CDR3 DNA sequence: TGTGCCAGCAGCTTAGTGGTTACTACGAACACCGGGGAGCTGTTTTTT. It encodes CASSLVVTTNTGELFF. This rearrangement joins TRBV7-9 to TRBJ2-2; unclear D gene. The CDR3 loop spans 16 amino acids. The V end was cut by 1 base, the J end by 0 bases, with 9 bases between. Germline-derived CDR1 and CDR2 are SEHNR and FQNEAQ (reference sequence).

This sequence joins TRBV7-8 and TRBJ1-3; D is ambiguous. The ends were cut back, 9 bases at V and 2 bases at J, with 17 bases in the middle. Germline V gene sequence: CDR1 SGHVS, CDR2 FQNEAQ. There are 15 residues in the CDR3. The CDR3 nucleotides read TGTGCCAGTCGGGGTCGGGGTGAGGCTGGAAACACCATATATTTT. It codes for CASRGRGEAGNTIYF.

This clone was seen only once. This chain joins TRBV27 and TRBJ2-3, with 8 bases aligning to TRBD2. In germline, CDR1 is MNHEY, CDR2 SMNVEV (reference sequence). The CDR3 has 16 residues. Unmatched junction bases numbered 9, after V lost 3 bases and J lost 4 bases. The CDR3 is CASSFSSGRGADTQYF. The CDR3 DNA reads TGTGCCAGCAGTTTTTCAAGCGGGAGAGGGGCAGATACGCAGTATTTT.

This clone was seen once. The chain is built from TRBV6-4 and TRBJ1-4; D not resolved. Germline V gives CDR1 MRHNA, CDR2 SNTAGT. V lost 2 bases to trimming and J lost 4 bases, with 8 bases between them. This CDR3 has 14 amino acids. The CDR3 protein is CASSDVSSNEKLFF. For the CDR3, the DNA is TGTGCCAGCAGTGACGTGTCGAGTAATGAAAAACTGTTTTTT.

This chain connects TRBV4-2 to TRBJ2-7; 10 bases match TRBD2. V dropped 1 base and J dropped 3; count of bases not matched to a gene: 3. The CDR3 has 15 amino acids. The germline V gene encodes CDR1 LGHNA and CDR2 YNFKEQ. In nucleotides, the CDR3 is TGTGCCAGCAGCCAAGTCGGGACTAGCGTCTACGAGCAGTACTTC. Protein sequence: CASSQVGTSVYEQYF.

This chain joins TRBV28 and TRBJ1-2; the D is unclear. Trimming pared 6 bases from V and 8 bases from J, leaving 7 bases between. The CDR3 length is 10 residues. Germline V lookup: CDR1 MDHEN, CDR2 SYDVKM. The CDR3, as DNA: TGTGCCAGCAGCCTCGAAGGCTACACCTTC. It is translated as CASSLEGYTF.

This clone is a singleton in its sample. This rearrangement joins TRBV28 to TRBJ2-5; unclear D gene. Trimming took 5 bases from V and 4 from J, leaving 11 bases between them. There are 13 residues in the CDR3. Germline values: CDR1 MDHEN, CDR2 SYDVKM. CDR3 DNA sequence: TGTGCCAGCAGTCCCCCATGGGGAGAGACCCAGTACTTC. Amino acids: CASSPPWGETQYF.

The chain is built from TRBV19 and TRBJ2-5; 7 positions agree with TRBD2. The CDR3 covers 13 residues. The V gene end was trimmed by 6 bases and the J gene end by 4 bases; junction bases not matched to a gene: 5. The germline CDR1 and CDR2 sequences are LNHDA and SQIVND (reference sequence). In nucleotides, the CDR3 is TGTGCCAGTAGAGCCGCGGGAGTAGAGACCCAGTACTTC. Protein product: CASRAAGVETQYF.

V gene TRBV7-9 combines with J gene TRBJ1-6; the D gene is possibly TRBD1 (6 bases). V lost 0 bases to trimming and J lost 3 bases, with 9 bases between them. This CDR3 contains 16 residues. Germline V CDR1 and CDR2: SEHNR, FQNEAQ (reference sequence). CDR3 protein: CASSLAQGNYNSPLHF. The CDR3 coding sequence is TGTGCCAGCAGCTTAGCACAGGGCAACTATAATTCACCCCTCCACTTT.

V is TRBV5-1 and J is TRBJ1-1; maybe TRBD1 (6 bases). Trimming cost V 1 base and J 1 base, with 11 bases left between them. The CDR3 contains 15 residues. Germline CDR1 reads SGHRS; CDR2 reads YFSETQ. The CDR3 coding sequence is TGCGCCAGCAGCTTGATGGGGGCGGGGAACACTGAAGCTTTCTTT. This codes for CASSLMGAGNTEAFF.

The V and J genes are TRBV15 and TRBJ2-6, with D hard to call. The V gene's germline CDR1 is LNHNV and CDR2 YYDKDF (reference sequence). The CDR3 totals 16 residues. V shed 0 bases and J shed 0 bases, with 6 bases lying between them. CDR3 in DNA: TGTGCCACCAGCAGAGATGGCTTCTCTGGGGCCAACGTCCTGACTTTC. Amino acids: CATSRDGFSGANVLTF.

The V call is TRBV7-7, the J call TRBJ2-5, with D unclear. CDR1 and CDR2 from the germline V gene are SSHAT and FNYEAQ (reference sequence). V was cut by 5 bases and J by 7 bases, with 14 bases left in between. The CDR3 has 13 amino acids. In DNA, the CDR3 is TGTGCCAGCAGCCCGGCAAGGGAAGCGACCCAGTACTTC. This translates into CASSPAREATQYF. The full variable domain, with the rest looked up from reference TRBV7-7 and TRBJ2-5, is GAGVSQSPRYKVTKRGQDVTLRCDPISSHATLYWYQQALGQGPEFLTYFNYEAQPDKSGLPSDRFSAERPEGSISTLTIQRTEQRDSAMYRCASSPAREATQYFGPGTRLLVL.

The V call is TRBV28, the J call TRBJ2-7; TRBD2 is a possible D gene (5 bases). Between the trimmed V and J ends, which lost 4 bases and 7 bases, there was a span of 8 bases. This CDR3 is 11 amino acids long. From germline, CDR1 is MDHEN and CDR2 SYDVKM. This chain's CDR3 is CASSSRLEQYF. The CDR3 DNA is TGTGCCAGCAGTTCACGACTAGAGCAGTACTTC.

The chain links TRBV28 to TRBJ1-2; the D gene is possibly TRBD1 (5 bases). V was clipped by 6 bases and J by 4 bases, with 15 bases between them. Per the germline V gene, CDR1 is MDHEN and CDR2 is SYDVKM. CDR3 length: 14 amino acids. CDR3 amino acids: CASRSTQGSYGYTF. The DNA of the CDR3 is TGTGCCAGCAGATCTACCCAGGGTTCCTATGGCTACACCTTC.

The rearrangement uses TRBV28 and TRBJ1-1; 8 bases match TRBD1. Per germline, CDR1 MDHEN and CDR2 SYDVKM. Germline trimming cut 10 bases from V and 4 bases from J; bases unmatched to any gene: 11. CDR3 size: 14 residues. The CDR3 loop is CATGGLTGGTEAFF. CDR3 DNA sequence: TGTGCCACGGGTGGGCTAACAGGGGGCACTGAAGCTTTCTTT.

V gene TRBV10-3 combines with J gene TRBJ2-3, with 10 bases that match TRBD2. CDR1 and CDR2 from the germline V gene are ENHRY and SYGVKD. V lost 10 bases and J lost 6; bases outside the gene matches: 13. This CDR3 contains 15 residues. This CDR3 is CATQALAGVGDTQYF. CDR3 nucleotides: TGTGCCACCCAGGCTCTAGCGGGAGTAGGGGATACGCAGTATTTT.

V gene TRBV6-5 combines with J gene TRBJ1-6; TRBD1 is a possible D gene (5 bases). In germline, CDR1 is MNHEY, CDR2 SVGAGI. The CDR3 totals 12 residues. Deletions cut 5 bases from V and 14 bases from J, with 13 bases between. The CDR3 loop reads CASSPRPGALHF. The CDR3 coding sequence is TGTGCCAGCAGTCCCAGACCGGGGGCCCTCCACTTT.

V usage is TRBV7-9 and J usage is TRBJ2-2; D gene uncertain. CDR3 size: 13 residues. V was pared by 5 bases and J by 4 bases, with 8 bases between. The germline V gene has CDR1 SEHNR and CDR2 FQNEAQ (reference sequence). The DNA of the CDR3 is TGTGCCAGCAGCCGTGACGGCACCGGGGAGCTGTTTTTT. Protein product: CASSRDGTGELFF.

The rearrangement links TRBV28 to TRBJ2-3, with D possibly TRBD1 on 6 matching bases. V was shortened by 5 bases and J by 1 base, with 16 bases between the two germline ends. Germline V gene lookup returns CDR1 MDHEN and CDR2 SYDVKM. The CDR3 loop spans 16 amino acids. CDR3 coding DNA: TGTGCCAGCAGTCGAAGGACAGTTATAGGCACAGATACGCAGTATTTT. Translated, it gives CASSRRTVIGTDTQYF.

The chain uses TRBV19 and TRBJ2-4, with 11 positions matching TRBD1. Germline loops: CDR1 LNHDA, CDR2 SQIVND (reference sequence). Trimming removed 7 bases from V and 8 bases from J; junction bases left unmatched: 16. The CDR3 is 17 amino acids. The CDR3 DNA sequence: TGTGCCAGTACCGAGCAGAGTAGGACAGGGGGCCCGGACATTCAGTACTTC. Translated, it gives CASTEQSRTGGPDIQYF.

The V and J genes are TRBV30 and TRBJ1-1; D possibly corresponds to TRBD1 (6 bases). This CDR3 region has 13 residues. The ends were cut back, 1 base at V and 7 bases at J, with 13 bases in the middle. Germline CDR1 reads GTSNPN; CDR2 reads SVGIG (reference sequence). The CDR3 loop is CAWSGVGGNEAFF. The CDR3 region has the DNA TGTGCCTGGAGTGGAGTAGGGGGAAATGAAGCTTTCTTT.

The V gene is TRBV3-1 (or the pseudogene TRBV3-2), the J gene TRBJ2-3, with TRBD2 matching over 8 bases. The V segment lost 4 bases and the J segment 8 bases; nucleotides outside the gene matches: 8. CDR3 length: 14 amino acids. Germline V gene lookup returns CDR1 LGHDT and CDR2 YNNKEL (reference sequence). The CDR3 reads CASSPTTAGVTQYF. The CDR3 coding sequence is TGTGCCAGCAGCCCGACGACAGCGGGAGTTACGCAGTATTTT.